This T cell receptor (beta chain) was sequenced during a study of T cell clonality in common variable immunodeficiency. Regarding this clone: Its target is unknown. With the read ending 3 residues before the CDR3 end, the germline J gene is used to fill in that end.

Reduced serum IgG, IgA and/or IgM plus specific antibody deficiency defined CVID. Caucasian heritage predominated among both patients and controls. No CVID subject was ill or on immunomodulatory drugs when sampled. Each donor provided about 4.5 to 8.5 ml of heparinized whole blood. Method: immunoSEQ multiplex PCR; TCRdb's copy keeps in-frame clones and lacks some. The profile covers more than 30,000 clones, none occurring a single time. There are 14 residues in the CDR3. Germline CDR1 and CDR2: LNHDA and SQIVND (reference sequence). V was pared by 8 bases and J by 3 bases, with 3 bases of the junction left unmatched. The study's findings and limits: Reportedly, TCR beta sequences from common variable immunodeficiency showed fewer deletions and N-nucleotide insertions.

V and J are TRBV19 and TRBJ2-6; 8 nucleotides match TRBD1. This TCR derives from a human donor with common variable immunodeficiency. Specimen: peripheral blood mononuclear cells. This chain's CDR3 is CASGTGGGANVLTF. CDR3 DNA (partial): TGTGCCAGTGGAACAGGGGGTGGGGCCAACGTC.